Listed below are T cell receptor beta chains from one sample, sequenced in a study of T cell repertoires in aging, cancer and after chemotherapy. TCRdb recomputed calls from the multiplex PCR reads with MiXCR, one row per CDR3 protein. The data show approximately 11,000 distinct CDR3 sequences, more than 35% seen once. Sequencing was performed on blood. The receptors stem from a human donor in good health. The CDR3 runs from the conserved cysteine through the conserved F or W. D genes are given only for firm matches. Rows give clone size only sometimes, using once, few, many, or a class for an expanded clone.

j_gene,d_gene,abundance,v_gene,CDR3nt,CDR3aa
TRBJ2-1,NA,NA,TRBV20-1,TGCAGTGCTAGGATTAGGAATGAGCAGTTCTTC,CSARIRNEQFF
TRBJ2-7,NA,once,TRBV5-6,TGCGCCAGCAGCTTGAACAGTTACTACGAGCAGTACTTC,CASSLNSYYEQYF
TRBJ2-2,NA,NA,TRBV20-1,TGCAGTGCAACTGGGGGATTGAGCACCGGGGAGCTGTTTTTT,CSATGGLSTGELFF
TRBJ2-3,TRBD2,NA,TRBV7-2,TGTGCCAGCAGTAGAGCGGGAGGGACAGATACGCAGTATTTT,CASSRAGGTDTQYF
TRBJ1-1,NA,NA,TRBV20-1,TGCAGTGCCAGCTCCAGGGTGGTACACACTGAAGCTTTCTTT,CSASSRVVHTEAFF
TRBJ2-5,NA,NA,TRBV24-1,TGTGCCACCAGTGATTGGGGGGGGGCGGAAGAGACCCAGTACTTC,CATSDWGGAEETQYF
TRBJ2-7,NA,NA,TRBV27,TGTGCCACGCTGGACTGGAGCTCCTACGAGCAGTACTTC,CATLDWSSYEQYF
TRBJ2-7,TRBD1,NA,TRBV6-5,TGTGCCAGCAGATACCAGGACAGGGGGTTCGACGAGCAGTACTTC,CASRYQDRGFDEQYF
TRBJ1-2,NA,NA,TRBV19,TGTGCCAGTAGTATTGAAGGGACCTATGGCTACACCTTC,CASSIEGTYGYTF
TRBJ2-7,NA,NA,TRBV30,TGTGCCTGGAGTGGAGTTGTGGGCCAAACTCCGGAATTC,CAWSGVVGQTPEF
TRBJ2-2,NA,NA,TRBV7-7,TGTGCCAGCAGCCCGGCTGGGTTCAGGGGCGGAGGCACCGGGGAGCTGTTTTTT,CASSPAGFRGGGTGELFF
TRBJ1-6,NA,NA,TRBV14,TGTGCCAGCAGCCAAATGACGGGTTCACCCCTCCACTTT,CASSQMTGSPLHF
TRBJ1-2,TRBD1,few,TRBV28,TGTGCCAGCAGTGTACAGGGGCTCTACACCTTC,CASSVQGLYTF
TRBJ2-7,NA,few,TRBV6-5,TGTGCCAGCTCCGGCTACGAGCAGTACTTC,CASSGYEQYF
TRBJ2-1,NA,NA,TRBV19,TGTGCCAGTAGTCTTCGGACAGCTTCTTCAGGCAATGAGCAGTTCTTC,CASSLRTASSGNEQFF
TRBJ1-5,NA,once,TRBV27,TGTGCCAGCAGTGTGACAGGCAATCAGCCCCAGCATTTT,CASSVTGNQPQHF
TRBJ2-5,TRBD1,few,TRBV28,TGTGCCAGCAGTACTGACAGGGGGGGGACCCAGTACTTC,CASSTDRGGTQYF
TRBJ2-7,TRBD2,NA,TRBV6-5,TGTGCCAGTAGAGCGGGGGCCCCGTTCTACGAGCAGTACTTC,CASRAGAPFYEQYF
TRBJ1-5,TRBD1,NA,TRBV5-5,TGTGCCAGCAGCACGACAGGGGTCCCTCCTAATCAGCCCCAGCATTTT,CASSTTGVPPNQPQHF
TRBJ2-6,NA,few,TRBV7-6,TGTGCCAGCAGCTCCGGACGGGCCTCTGGGGCCAACGTCCTGACTTTC,CASSSGRASGANVLTF
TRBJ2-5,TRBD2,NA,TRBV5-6,TGTGCCAGCTCACCACCTAGCGGGGGAAAAGAGACCCAGTACTTC,CASSPPSGGKETQYF
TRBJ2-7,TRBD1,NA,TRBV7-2,TGTGCCAGCAGCTTGGGACAGGGTCGGAGCTCCTACGAGCAGTACTTC,CASSLGQGRSSYEQYF
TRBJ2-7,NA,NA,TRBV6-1,TGTGCCAGCACCTCGGAAGGATTGTCCCGAGGAGCCAACGAGCAGTACTTC,CASTSEGLSRGANEQYF
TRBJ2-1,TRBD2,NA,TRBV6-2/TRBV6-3,TGTGCCAGCAGGGGCGGGAGGGGCTACAATGAGCAGTTCTTC,CASRGGRGYNEQFF
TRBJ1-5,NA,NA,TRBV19,TGTGCCAGTACCCGCCTCGGGGGAGGCGATCAGCCCCAGCATTTT,CASTRLGGGDQPQHF
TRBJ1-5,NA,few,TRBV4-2,TGCGCCAGCAGCCGTGGAGGTTCGGGGCAGCCCCAGCATTTT,CASSRGGSGQPQHF
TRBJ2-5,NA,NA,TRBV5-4,TGTGCCAGCAGCTTGGAGTTCCAAGAGACCCAGTACTTC,CASSLEFQETQYF
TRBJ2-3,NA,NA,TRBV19,TGTGCCAGTAGTATGGGACATCCAGATACGCAGTATTTT,CASSMGHPDTQYF
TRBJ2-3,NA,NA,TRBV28,TGTGCCAGCCCAGCCCGGGACAAGAGCACAGATACGCAGTATTTT,CASPARDKSTDTQYF
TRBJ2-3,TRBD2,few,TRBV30,TGTGCCTGGAGTGTACGAGGTAGCGGGAGAAATTTCCGCACAGATACGCAGTATTTT,CAWSVRGSGRNFRTDTQYF
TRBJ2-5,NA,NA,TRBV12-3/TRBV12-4,TGTGCCAGCAGCTTAACTCGGGGTTTACGGGAGACCCAGTACTTC,CASSLTRGLRETQYF
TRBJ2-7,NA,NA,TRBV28,TGTGCCAGCAGCCATACGGGACGGAACCCCTACGAGCAGTACTTC,CASSHTGRNPYEQYF
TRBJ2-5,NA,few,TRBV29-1,TGCAGCGCCGGGGACTTCCAAGAGACCCAGTACTTC,CSAGDFQETQYF
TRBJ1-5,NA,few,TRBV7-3,TGTGCCAGCAGCTTAGCGGGAGGGGGCAATCAGCCCCAGCATTTT,CASSLAGGGNQPQHF
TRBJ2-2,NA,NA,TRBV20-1,TGCAGTGCTCCGGAGGTCATAGGCACCGGGGAGCTGTTTTTT,CSAPEVIGTGELFF
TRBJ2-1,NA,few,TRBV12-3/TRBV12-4,TGTGCCAGCAGCCCCTTGAATGAGCAGTTCTTC,CASSPLNEQFF
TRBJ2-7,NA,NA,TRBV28,TGTGCCAGCATCAAAGGGGGCTCCTACGAGCAGTACTTC,CASIKGGSYEQYF
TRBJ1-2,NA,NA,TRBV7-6,TGTGCCAGCAGCTTAGGCTCACAGCCCTATGGCTACACCTTC,CASSLGSQPYGYTF
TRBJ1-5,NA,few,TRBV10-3,TGTGCCATCAGCACAGGAGCGGGGAAGCCCCAGCATTTT,CAISTGAGKPQHF
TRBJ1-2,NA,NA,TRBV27,TGTGCCAGCAGAGGGGCAGGGAATATAGCTAGTGGCTACACCTTC,CASRGAGNIASGYTF
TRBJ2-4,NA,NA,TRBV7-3,TGTGCCAGCAGCCCCTCGGGCCCCTGGGATATTCAGTACTTC,CASSPSGPWDIQYF
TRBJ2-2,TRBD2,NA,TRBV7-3,TGTGCCAGCAGCACCCCTAGCGGGGAGGTCACCGGGGAGCTGTTTTTT,CASSTPSGEVTGELFF